The sequence of this T cell receptor beta chain was determined in a study of Graves' ophthalmopathy and Graves' hyperthyroidism. Study observations and caveats: Ophthalmopathy and stable hyperthyroidism were discriminated by a 13-signature model, with 85% to 90% sensitivity and 81.08% specificity. Ophthalmopathy progression cases were predicted by the model with 60% to 71% sensitivity and 72.22% specificity.

Clinical symptoms, serum thyroxine, TRAb, thyroid ultrasound and orbital computed tomography were relied on for diagnosis. PBMCs were isolated from a roughly 9 ml sample of fresh peripheral blood. This clonotype was seen many times. Its antigen is currently unknown. RNA served as the template for amplifying TCR beta CDR3 regions. Amplification began with first-round RT-PCR using HTBI primers, then second-round multiplex PCR was performed. TCRdb re-called the multiplex PCR reads through MiXCR, storing one row per CDR3 protein. The sample gives some 350,000 distinct CDR3 sequences, roughly a sixth of which show up once; around 2.4% is in the top ten. The CDR3 is 16 amino acids. V lost 0 bases, J lost 4 bases, and 4 bases stayed unmatched. Germline V lookup: CDR1 MGHRA, CDR2 YSYEKL.

Sequenced input: peripheral blood. The gene calls are TRBV4-1 and TRBJ1-1; 11 bases map to TRBD1. The TCR originated in an adult woman with stable Graves' hyperthyroidism. The CDR3 here is CASSQDPGQGATEAFF. The CDR3 nucleotides are TGCGCCAGCAGCCAAGATCCTGGACAGGGGGCCACTGAAGCTTTCTTT.